Listed below are T cell receptor beta chains from one sample, sequenced in a study of tumor-infiltrating lymphocytes in localized non-small cell lung cancer. The method was immunoSEQ multiplex PCR; TCRdb's version includes in-frame clones alone and lacks a portion of them. The sample lists about 14,000 clones, approximately 73% occurring once. Sequencing was done on a sample of uninvolved lung tissue not adjacent to the tumor. Source of these receptors: a human donor with non-small cell lung cancer. Both conserved end residues are part of each CDR3. D genes are given only for firm matches. Not all rows give a size; the values are once, few, many and, for expanded clones, a class.

clone size: NA
D gene: NA
J gene: TRBJ1-5
V gene: TRBV2
CDR3 protein: CASSENGNQPQHF
CDR3 DNA: TGTGCCAGCAGTGAAAACGGAAATCAGCCCCAGCATTTT

clone size: NA
D gene: TRBD2
J gene: TRBJ2-7
V gene: TRBV7-3
CDR3 protein: CASSASTSGRDEQYF
CDR3 DNA: TGTGCCAGCAGCGCCTCGACTAGCGGGAGGGACGAGCAGTACTTC

clone size: NA
D gene: TRBD1
J gene: TRBJ1-1
V gene: TRBV5-4
CDR3 protein: CASSLQGQGNTEAFF
CDR3 DNA: TGTGCCAGCAGCTTGCAGGGACAGGGGAACACTGAAGCTTTCTTT

clone size: NA
D gene: NA
J gene: TRBJ2-2
V gene: TRBV14
CDR3 protein: CASSHIAGRGRTGELFF
CDR3 DNA: TGTGCCAGCAGCCACATAGCGGGCAGGGGGCGCACCGGGGAGCTGTTTTTT

clone size: NA
D gene: NA
J gene: TRBJ1-6
V gene: TRBV6-1
CDR3 protein: CASSEGRQEYSPLHF
CDR3 DNA: TGTGCCAGCAGTGAAGGACGGCAGGAGTACTCACCCCTCCACTTT

clone size: NA
D gene: NA
J gene: TRBJ1-6
V gene: TRBV5-1
CDR3 protein: CASSRDYNSPLHF
CDR3 DNA: TGCGCCAGCAGCCGGGATTATAATTCACCCCTCCACTTT

clone size: NA
D gene: NA
J gene: TRBJ1-5
V gene: TRBV9
CDR3 protein: CASSRGHQDQPQHF
CDR3 DNA: TGTGCCAGCAGCCGGGGACATCAAGATCAGCCCCAGCATTTT

clone size: NA
D gene: TRBD1
J gene: TRBJ1-2
V gene: TRBV28
CDR3 protein: CASSTGGDANYGYTF
CDR3 DNA: TGTGCCAGCAGTACAGGGGGCGACGCTAACTATGGCTACACCTTC

clone size: few
D gene: TRBD1
J gene: TRBJ2-1
V gene: TRBV4-3
CDR3 protein: CASSQADRDHNEQFF
CDR3 DNA: TGCGCCAGCAGCCAAGCCGACAGGGACCACAATGAGCAGTTCTTC

clone size: NA
D gene: TRBD1
J gene: TRBJ1-5
V gene: TRBV7-2
CDR3 protein: CASSQQGAGNQPQHF
CDR3 DNA: TGTGCCAGCAGCCAACAGGGGGCGGGCAATCAGCCCCAGCATTTT

clone size: NA
D gene: NA
J gene: TRBJ1-1
V gene: TRBV29-1
CDR3 protein: CSVGTDTEAFF
CDR3 DNA: TGCAGCGTTGGGACCGACACTGAAGCTTTCTTT

clone size: NA
D gene: NA
J gene: TRBJ1-1
V gene: TRBV29-1
CDR3 protein: CSVWNGMNTEAFF
CDR3 DNA: TGCAGCGTTTGGAACGGCATGAACACTGAAGCTTTCTTT

clone size: NA
D gene: NA
J gene: TRBJ1-1
V gene: TRBV19
CDR3 protein: CASSIDRLMNTEAFF
CDR3 DNA: TGTGCCAGTAGTATTGACAGACTCATGAACACTGAAGCTTTCTTT

clone size: NA
D gene: NA
J gene: TRBJ2-7
V gene: TRBV28
CDR3 protein: CAASGGHLYEQYF
CDR3 DNA: TGTGCCGCCTCGGGGGGACATCTTTACGAGCAGTACTTC

clone size: NA
D gene: NA
J gene: TRBJ1-1
V gene: TRBV10-2
CDR3 protein: CASAGQLNTEAFF
CDR3 DNA: TGCGCCAGCGCGGGACAATTGAACACTGAAGCTTTCTTT

clone size: NA
D gene: TRBD1
J gene: TRBJ2-5
V gene: TRBV5-4
CDR3 protein: CASSLDRGLETQYF
CDR3 DNA: TGTGCCAGCAGCTTGGACAGGGGGCTGGAGACCCAGTACTTC

clone size: NA
D gene: NA
J gene: TRBJ1-2
V gene: TRBV6-6
CDR3 protein: CASSPPGPGGYTF
CDR3 DNA: TGTGCCAGCAGTCCCCCAGGCCCCGGCGGCTACACCTTC

clone size: medium-sized
D gene: NA
J gene: TRBJ2-3
V gene: TRBV6-1
CDR3 protein: CASSEFPRWQGDTDTQYF
CDR3 DNA: TGTGCCAGCAGTGAATTTCCCCGGTGGCAGGGAGACACAGATACGCAGTATTTT

clone size: NA
D gene: NA
J gene: TRBJ2-1
V gene: TRBV19
CDR3 protein: CASSPWEGAPFYNEQFF
CDR3 DNA: TGTGCCAGTAGCCCCTGGGAGGGGGCCCCTTTCTACAATGAGCAGTTCTTC

clone size: few
D gene: NA
J gene: TRBJ2-7
V gene: TRBV28
CDR3 protein: CASSPDAGNNEQYF
CDR3 DNA: TGTGCCAGCAGTCCCGACGCAGGGAACAACGAGCAGTACTTC

clone size: NA
D gene: TRBD2
J gene: TRBJ2-3
V gene: TRBV10-3
CDR3 protein: CAISGQASGSQGDTQYF
CDR3 DNA: TGTGCCATCAGTGGGCAGGCGAGCGGGAGTCAAGGGGATACGCAGTATTTT

clone size: NA
D gene: NA
J gene: TRBJ1-2
V gene: TRBV5-6
CDR3 protein: CASSLAVRVSYGYTF
CDR3 DNA: TGTGCCAGCAGCTTGGCCGTCAGGGTTTCCTATGGCTACACCTTC

clone size: NA
D gene: NA
J gene: TRBJ2-7
V gene: TRBV28
CDR3 protein: CASLRTLPYEQYF
CDR3 DNA: TGTGCCAGCCTGAGGACGTTACCCTACGAGCAGTACTTC

clone size: NA
D gene: TRBD1
J gene: TRBJ1-5
V gene: TRBV4-3
CDR3 protein: CASSQTLQTGNQPQHF
CDR3 DNA: TGCGCCAGCAGCCAAACACTCCAGACAGGGAATCAGCCCCAGCATTTT

clone size: NA
D gene: NA
J gene: TRBJ1-1
V gene: TRBV7-2
CDR3 protein: CASSLENGVNTEAFF
CDR3 DNA: TGTGCCAGCAGCTTAGAGAATGGGGTGAACACTGAAGCTTTCTTT

clone size: NA
D gene: TRBD2
J gene: TRBJ2-2
V gene: TRBV5-4
CDR3 protein: CASSPPGGFTGELFF
CDR3 DNA: TGTGCCAGCAGCCCACCGGGGGGGTTCACCGGGGAGCTGTTTTTT

clone size: NA
D gene: NA
J gene: TRBJ2-1
V gene: TRBV6-1
CDR3 protein: CAIPGDAYNEQFF
CDR3 DNA: TGTGCCATTCCAGGGGACGCCTACAATGAGCAGTTCTTC

clone size: NA
D gene: NA
J gene: TRBJ2-5
V gene: TRBV6-6
CDR3 protein: CASSSGRETQYF
CDR3 DNA: TGTGCCAGCAGTTCGGGGCGGGAGACCCAGTACTTC

clone size: NA
D gene: NA
J gene: TRBJ2-5
V gene: TRBV28
CDR3 protein: CATSGARETQYF
CDR3 DNA: TGTGCTACCTCAGGGGCGCGGGAGACCCAGTACTTC